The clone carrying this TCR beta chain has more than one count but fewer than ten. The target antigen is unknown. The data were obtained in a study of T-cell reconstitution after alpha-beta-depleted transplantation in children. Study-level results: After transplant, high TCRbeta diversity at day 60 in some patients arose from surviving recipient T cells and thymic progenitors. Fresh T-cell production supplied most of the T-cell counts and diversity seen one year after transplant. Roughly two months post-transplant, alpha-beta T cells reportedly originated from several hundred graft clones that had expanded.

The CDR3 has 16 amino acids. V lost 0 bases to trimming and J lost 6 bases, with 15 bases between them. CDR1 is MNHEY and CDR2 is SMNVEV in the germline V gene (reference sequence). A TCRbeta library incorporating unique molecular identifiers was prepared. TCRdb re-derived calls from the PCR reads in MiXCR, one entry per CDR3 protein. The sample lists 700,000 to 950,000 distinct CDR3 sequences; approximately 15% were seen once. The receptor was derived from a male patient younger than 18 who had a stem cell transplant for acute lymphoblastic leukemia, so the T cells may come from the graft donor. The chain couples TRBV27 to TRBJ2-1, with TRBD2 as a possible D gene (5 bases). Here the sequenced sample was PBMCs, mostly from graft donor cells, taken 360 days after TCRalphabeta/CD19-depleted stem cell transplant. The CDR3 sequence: CASSLSGLVGVNEQFF. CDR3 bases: TGTGCCAGCAGTTTATCAGGTCTAGTCGGGGTCAATGAGCAGTTCTTC.